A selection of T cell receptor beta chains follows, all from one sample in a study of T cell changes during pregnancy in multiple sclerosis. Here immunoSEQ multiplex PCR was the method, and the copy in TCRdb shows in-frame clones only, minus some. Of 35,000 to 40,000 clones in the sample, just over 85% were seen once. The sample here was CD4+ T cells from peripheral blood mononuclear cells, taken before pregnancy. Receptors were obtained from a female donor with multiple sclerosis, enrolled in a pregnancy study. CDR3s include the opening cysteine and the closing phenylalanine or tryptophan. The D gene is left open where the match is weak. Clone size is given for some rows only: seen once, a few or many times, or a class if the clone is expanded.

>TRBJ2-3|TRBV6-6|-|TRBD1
TGTGCCAGCAGTTACGTACAGGGGAGCACAGATACGCAGTATTTT
CASSYVQGSTDTQYF
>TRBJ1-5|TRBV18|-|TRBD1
TGTGCCAGCTCACCGGCGTCAGGGGGTGGCAATCAGCCCCAGCATTTT
CASSPASGGGNQPQHF
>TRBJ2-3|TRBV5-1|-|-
TGCGCCAGCAGCTTGGCCTACAGGGGACTTACAGATACGCAGTATTTT
CASSLAYRGLTDTQYF
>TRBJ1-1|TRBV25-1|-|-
TGTGCCAGCAGCCTAGGGAAGGGGGCTGAAGCTTTCTTT
CASSLGKGAEAFF
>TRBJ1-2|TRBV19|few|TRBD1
TGTGCCAGTATAGGACAGGGGAACTATGGCTACACCTTC
CASIGQGNYGYTF
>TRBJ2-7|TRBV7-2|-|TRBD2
TGTGCCAGCAGCCCCCAGCGGGGGTCCTACGAGCAGTACTTC
CASSPQRGSYEQYF
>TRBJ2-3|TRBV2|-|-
TGTGCCAGCTTCAGGGGGGCCGCCCCAGATACGCAGTATTTT
CASFRGAAPDTQYF
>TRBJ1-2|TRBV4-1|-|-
TGCGCCAGCAGCCATATAATTAATAACTATGGCTACACCTTC
CASSHIINNYGYTF
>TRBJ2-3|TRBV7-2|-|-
TGTGCCAGCAGCTTAGGCGAGCGGAGCCCTACAGATACGCAGTATTTT
CASSLGERSPTDTQYF
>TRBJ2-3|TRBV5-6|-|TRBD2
TGTGCCAGCAGCATACTACTAGCGGGAGCTTTGGATACGCAGTATTTT
CASSILLAGALDTQYF
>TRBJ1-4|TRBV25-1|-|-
TGTGCCAGCAGTGAGGGCGCGGGACGGGAAAATGAAAAACTGTTTTTT
CASSEGAGRENEKLFF
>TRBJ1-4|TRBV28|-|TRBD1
TGTGCCAGCAGGTTTGTTGAGACAGGGGAGCGAGAAAAACTGTTTTTT
CASRFVETGEREKLFF
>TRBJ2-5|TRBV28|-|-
TGTGCCAGCAGTTCACAACCCCATGAGGGGACCCAGTACTTC
CASSSQPHEGTQYF
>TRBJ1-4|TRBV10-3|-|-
TGTGCCATCAGTGAGGGGGAGAATGAAAAACTGTTTTTT
CAISEGENEKLFF